The 21 T cell receptor beta chains presented below share a single source sample, sequenced in a study of shared T cell receptors in the human thymus. The protocol was immunoSEQ multiplex PCR, while the TCRdb copy is restricted to in-frame clones and leaves out a portion. The table records 600,000 to 900,000 clones, roughly 88% of them present only once. The same sample was also used in a study of human thymus T cells.

Specimen: thymocytes. These receptors came from a girl under two years old with a congenital heart defect.

The chain joins TRBV20-1 to TRBJ1-2; no clear D. The CDR3 is made up of 11 amino acids. Trimming left V 5 bases short and J 5 bases short, with 9 bases between. In germline, CDR1 is DFQATT, CDR2 SNEGSKA (reference sequence). CDR3 region: CSASQSYGYTF. The CDR3 DNA is TGCAGTGCTTCACAGAGTTATGGCTACACCTTC.

The rearrangement uses TRBV25-1 and TRBJ1-2, with TRBD1 as a possible D gene (6 bases). The CDR3 covers 14 residues. Germline CDR1 is MGHDK and CDR2 is SYGVNS. Between the trimmed V and J ends, which lost 4 bases and 4 bases, there was a span of 13 bases. The CDR3 DNA sequence: TGTGCCAGCAGTGGCGAACAGGGCCCCTATGGCTACACCTTC. Amino acid sequence: CASSGEQGPYGYTF.

V and J are TRBV18 and TRBJ1-2; D might be TRBD1 (5 bases). Trimming shortened V by 0 bases and J by 2 bases, and 10 bases separated the two germline ends. This CDR3 has 15 amino acids. CDR1 and CDR2 from the germline V gene are KGHSH and LQKENI. The CDR3 region is CASSPPDSVNYGYTF. The CDR3 nucleotides read TGTGCCAGCTCACCACCTGACAGCGTGAACTATGGCTACACCTTC.

V and J are TRBV27 and TRBJ2-5; 12 bases agree with TRBD2. The germline V gene has CDR1 MNHEY and CDR2 SMNVEV (reference sequence). CDR3 size: 16 residues. Germline trimming cut 8 bases from V and 4 bases from J; bases unmatched to any gene: 11. As DNA, the CDR3 is TGTGCCAGCGGATCCCGGACTAGCGGGGATAGAGAGACCCAGTACTTC. It is translated as CASGSRTSGDRETQYF.

The rearrangement joins TRBV2 to TRBJ1-5; 12 bases agree with TRBD1. Losses at the gene ends were 7 bases for V and 7 bases for J; bases not matched to a gene: 8. The CDR3 length is 15 residues. Germline CDR1 is SNHLY and CDR2 is FYNNEI. DNA for the CDR3: TGTGCCAGCAACCGGGACAGGGGGCTGTTACAGCCCCAGCATTTT. This codes for CASNRDRGLLQPQHF.

The CDR3 nucleotides are TGTGCCAGCAGCGCCCGGACAGGGTCGGGGGAGTCAACTAATGAAAAACTGTTTTTT. Its protein product is CASSARTGSGESTNEKLFF. The chain has TRBV14 and TRBJ1-4, with 8 nucleotides matching TRBD1. V was clipped by 5 bases and J by 0 bases; unmatched bases: 14. Germline V CDR1 and CDR2: SGHDN, FVKESK. The CDR3 has 19 residues.

The J gene is TRBJ1-1, the V gene TRBV5-1; TRBD1 agrees at 11 bases. This CDR3 has 13 residues. Germline lookup yields CDR1 SGHRS and CDR2 YFSETQ. V dropped 3 bases and J dropped 13; count of bases not matched to a gene: 8. As DNA, the CDR3 is TGCGCCAGCAGCTCTACCGGGACAGGGGGGGTTTTCTTT. Translating gives CASSSTGTGGVFF. The whole variable domain, filled in from reference TRBV5-1 and TRBJ1-1, reads KAGVTQTPRYLIKTRGQQVTLSCSPISGHRSVSWYQQTPGQGLQFLFEYFSETQRNKGNFPGRFSGRQFSNSRSEMNVSTLELGDSALYLCASSSTGTGGVFFGQGTRLTVV.

The gene calls are TRBV19 and TRBJ2-2; 10 nucleotides match TRBD1. This CDR3 is 17 amino acids long. V shed 1 base, J shed 0 bases, and the junction held 2 bases outside the gene matches. Germline lookup yields CDR1 LNHDA and CDR2 SQIVND (reference sequence). CDR3 in DNA: TGTGCCAGTAGTATAGGGACAGGGGGTTCGAACACCGGGGAGCTGTTTTTT. It specifies CASSIGTGGSNTGELFF.

This chain links TRBV4-2 with TRBJ2-7; 8 bases are shared with TRBD2. Germline values: CDR1 LGHNA, CDR2 YNFKEQ. With V trimmed by 4 bases and J by 4 bases, 27 bases remained unmatched. The CDR3 consists of 21 residues. DNA for the CDR3: TGTGCCAGCAGCCGTGACGGACGACAAGCTCGGACTAGCTCTTCCCTTTACGAGCAGTACTTC. Translating gives CASSRDGRQARTSSSLYEQYF.

The V call is TRBV19, the J call TRBJ1-6; 7 bases align to TRBD1. The CDR3 loop spans 17 amino acids. CDR1 and CDR2 (germline): LNHDA, SQIVND (reference sequence). V shed 3 bases, J shed 8 bases, and the junction held 13 bases outside the gene matches. The CDR3 nucleotides are TGTGCCAGTAGTATTTCGGGACAGAAGCTGCCCTATTCACCCCTCCACTTT. Protein product: CASSISGQKLPYSPLHF.

CDR3 sequence reads: CASSQERIIHERQVTWPYGYTF. In DNA form, the CDR3 reads TGTGCCAGCAGCCAAGAGAGGATCATCCATGAGAGACAGGTCACGTGGCCTTATGGCTACACCTTC. The chain joins TRBV14 to TRBJ1-2, with a tentative D call TRBD1 (6 bases). Per the germline V gene, CDR1 is SGHDN and CDR2 is FVKESK. Trimming took off 0 bases at V and 5 bases at J, with 34 bases between the two ends. The CDR3 is 22 residues long.

The chain links TRBV9 to TRBJ1-2, with TRBD1 matching 12 bases. The CDR3 totals 14 residues. J was trimmed by 5 bases and V by 3 bases; bases with no gene match: 2. Germline assignment: CDR1 SGDLS and CDR2 YYNGEE. The CDR3 DNA reads as TGTGCCAGCAGCGAGGGACAGGGGGCTTATGGCTACACCTTC. Protein sequence: CASSEGQGAYGYTF.

The genes are TRBV20-1 and TRBJ1-2; TRBD1 agrees at 7 bases. The length of the CDR3 is 11 residues. Per the germline V gene, CDR1 is DFQATT and CDR2 is SNEGSKA (reference sequence). The CDR3 bases are TGCACGGTAGACAGGGCTGGGGGCTACACCTTC. Amino acids: CTVDRAGGYTF.

This clone was seen a handful of times. The CDR3 DNA follows: TGTGCCAGCAGCTTCGACAGGGGCAATCAGCCCCAGCATTTT. Translating gives CASSFDRGNQPQHF. The chain combines TRBV28 with TRBJ1-5; 7 bases line up with TRBD1. Germline CDR1 MDHEN, CDR2 SYDVKM. V shed 6 bases, J shed 2 bases, and the junction held 4 bases outside the gene matches. The CDR3 runs to 14 residues.

This sequence joins TRBV6-5 and TRBJ1-1; D is perhaps TRBD1 (5 bases). The V end lost 6 bases, the J end lost 3 bases, and 14 bases lay between the germline ends. The germline V gene has CDR1 MNHEY and CDR2 SVGAGI. This CDR3 is built from 14 residues. The CDR3 nucleotides are TGTGCCAGCAGCCGGCGGGACGTCGACACTGAAGCTTTCTTT. Translation gives CASSRRDVDTEAFF.

This rearrangement joins TRBV5-1 to TRBJ2-2; TRBD1 matches at 9 bases. The CDR3 runs to 16 residues. The ends lost 0 bases at V and 7 bases at J; junction bases unmatched: 7. Germline V gives CDR1 SGHRS, CDR2 YFSETQ. The CDR3 nucleotides are TGCGCCAGCAGCTTGGCCGTCGGACAGGGGAACGGGGAGCTGTTTTTT. Translated: CASSLAVGQGNGELFF. Full variable domain (outside the CDR3, taken from reference TRBV5-1 and TRBJ2-2): KAGVTQTPRYLIKTRGQQVTLSCSPISGHRSVSWYQQTPGQGLQFLFEYFSETQRNKGNFPGRFSGRQFSNSRSEMNVSTLELGDSALYLCASSLAVGQGNGELFFGEGSRLTVL.

This rearrangement joins TRBV29-1 to TRBJ1-2, with D tentatively TRBD1 (5 bases). CDR1 is SQVTM and CDR2 is ANQGSEA in the germline V gene. The CDR3 runs 15 residues. V gave up 2 bases and J gave up 7 bases, with 20 bases separating them. For the CDR3, the DNA is TGCAGCGTTGAATACGGCGGACATCGAATTGGTGGCTACACCTTC. Residues: CSVEYGGHRIGGYTF.

This clone appeared a single time. This chain links TRBV2 with TRBJ2-7; D may be TRBD1 (5 bases). This CDR3 region has 15 residues. Germline values: CDR1 SNHLY, CDR2 FYNNEI. V was trimmed by 7 bases and J by 3 bases, leaving 19 bases between them. CDR3 sequence reads: CASKGNRNSYYEQYF. CDR3 DNA: TGTGCCAGCAAGGGGAATCGAAATTCCTACTACGAGCAGTACTTC.

There are a few counts of this clone. The gene calls are TRBV7-9 and TRBJ2-1; D perhaps matches TRBD1 (6 bases). The CDR3 is made up of 17 amino acids. The V end lost 3 bases, the J end lost 0 bases, and 15 bases lay between the germline ends. Germline V gene data show CDR1 as SEHNR and CDR2 as FQNEAQ (reference sequence). The CDR3 coding sequence is TGTGCCAGCAGCTTCCCAGGAACAGGGAGCTCCTACAATGAGCAGTTCTTC. Amino acids: CASSFPGTGSSYNEQFF. The complete variable domain, with remaining parts taken from reference TRBV7-9 and TRBJ2-1, reads DTGVSQNPRHKITKRGQNVTFRCDPISEHNRLYWYRQTLGQGPEFLTYFQNEAQLEKSRLLSDRFSAERPKGSFSTLEIQRTEQGDSAMYLCASSFPGTGSSYNEQFFGPGTRLTVL.

The V and J genes are TRBV11-2 and TRBJ2-7, with D possibly being TRBD1 (5 bases). Germline values: CDR1 SGHAT, CDR2 FQNNGV. The CDR3 sequence is 15 residues long. Between the trimmed V and J ends, which lost 1 base and 2 bases, there was a span of 12 bases. The CDR3 loop is CASSLVSPGTYEQYF. Here the CDR3 DNA reads TGTGCCAGCAGCTTAGTTTCCCCAGGGACCTACGAGCAGTACTTC.

The genes are TRBV13 and TRBJ2-5; 9 bases are shared with TRBD2. CDR1 is PRHDT and CDR2 is FYEKMQ in the germline V gene (reference sequence). With 2 bases clipped from V and 5 bases from J, the junction kept 3 bases outside the gene matches. The CDR3 totals 14 residues. The CDR3 DNA follows: TGTGCCAGCAGCTTACTAGCGGGACCGGAGACCCAGTACTTC. It codes for CASSLLAGPETQYF.